These 28 T cell receptor beta chains originate from one sample sequenced in a study of blood T cell repertoires in COVID-19. Clones were read by immunoSEQ multiplex PCR, and TCRdb kept only the in-frame ones, dropping some. Seen here are almost 400,000 clones, roughly 88% observed once, and the top ten hold over 0.9%. Sample: PBMCs or T cells enriched from blood (not recorded which). The receptor set was obtained from a woman aged 25 to 39 with acute COVID-19.

This chain joins TRBV14 and TRBJ2-1, with D possibly matching TRBD2 (6 bases). The CDR3 is 17 amino acids. V lost 3 bases, J lost 1 base, and 16 bases lay in between. Germline V lookup: CDR1 SGHDN, CDR2 FVKESK. CDR3 nucleotide sequence: TGTGCCAGCAGCCATGCGCCGCGGGAAACGTCCTACAATGAGCAGTTCTTC. Encoded protein: CASSHAPRETSYNEQFF.

This rearrangement joins TRBV7-8 to TRBJ1-2; D not certain. Germline CDR1 reads SGHVS; CDR2 reads FQNEAQ. CDR3 length: 14 residues. V lost 2 bases, J lost 6 bases, and 13 bases lay in between. In DNA form, the CDR3 reads TGTGCCAGCAGCTTAAAGGTCCGGGTCGATGGCTACACCTTC. This encodes CASSLKVRVDGYTF.

This clone showed up just once. The J gene is TRBJ1-4, the V gene TRBV5-1; 9 positions agree with TRBD1. V dropped 4 bases and J dropped 6; count of bases not matched to a gene: 4. The CDR3 totals 14 residues. The germline V gene encodes CDR1 SGHRS and CDR2 YFSETQ. CDR3 amino acids: CASSHTGGDEKLFF. The CDR3 nucleotides are TGCGCCAGCAGCCATACAGGGGGCGATGAAAAACTGTTTTTT.

The chain carries TRBV9 and TRBJ2-3, with TRBD2 as a possible D gene (5 bases). The length of the CDR3 is 15 residues. Looked up from germline, CDR1 is SGDLS and CDR2 is YYNGEE. Trimming removed 3 bases from V and 3 bases from J, with 14 bases in between. The CDR3 DNA reads TGTGCCAGCAGCGCCAGACTAAGCGGTACAGATACGCAGTATTTT. Translating it yields CASSARLSGTDTQYF.

The rearrangement uses TRBV14 and TRBJ2-3, with 10 bases aligning to TRBD1. V was pared by 6 bases and J by 2 bases, with 5 bases of the junction left unmatched. The CDR3 is 15 amino acids. Germline CDR1 reads SGHDN; CDR2 reads FVKESK. In DNA form, the CDR3 reads TGTGCCAGCAGTTCTGACAGGGGGCTCACAGATACGCAGTATTTT. This encodes CASSSDRGLTDTQYF.

The CDR3 DNA follows: TGTGCCAGCTCAGCGCTAACAGGGGACAATTCACCCCTCCACTTT. Amino acid sequence: CASSALTGDNSPLHF. This rearrangement joins TRBV18 to TRBJ1-6; 7 bases fit TRBD1. The V and J ends lost 5 bases and 7 bases, in that order; junction bases with no gene match: 8. This CDR3 contains 15 residues. From germline, CDR1 is KGHSH and CDR2 LQKENI.

The J gene is TRBJ1-2, the V gene TRBV4-3; 7 bases map to TRBD1. Germline CDR1 LGHNA, CDR2 YSLEER. V dropped 4 bases and J dropped 3; count of bases not matched to a gene: 2. CDR3 length equals 13 residues. As DNA, the CDR3 is TGCGCCAGCAGCCCGGACAGGTACTATGGCTACACCTTC. Translating gives CASSPDRYYGYTF.

This clone was seen just once. The chain is built from TRBV18 and TRBJ2-1, with TRBD2 identical over 10 bases. CDR3 length equals 14 residues. Germline lookup yields CDR1 KGHSH and CDR2 LQKENI. After removal of 6 bases from V and 4 bases from J, the junction contained 3 bases not matched to a gene. For the CDR3, the DNA is TGTGCCAGCTCCGTTAGCGGGGGGTACAATGAGCAGTTCTTC. This translates into CASSVSGGYNEQFF.

This chain connects TRBV7-9 to TRBJ2-3, with TRBD2 matching 9 bases. Germline-derived CDR1 and CDR2 are SEHNR and FQNEAQ (reference sequence). After removal of 6 bases from V and 2 bases from J, the junction contained 9 bases not matched to a gene. The CDR3 has 16 residues. The CDR3 spells CASSRWASGTTDTQYF. The CDR3 DNA reads as TGTGCCAGCAGTCGGTGGGCTAGCGGGACCACAGATACGCAGTATTTT.

The chain employs TRBV4-1 and TRBJ1-6; unclear D gene. Trimming pared 2 bases from V and 9 bases from J, leaving 17 bases between. The CDR3 runs to 16 residues. Germline assignment: CDR1 MGHRA and CDR2 YSYEKL. The CDR3 DNA is TGCGCCAGCAGCCAAAGGGAGGGATCGAGGAGTTCACCCCTCCACTTT. This sequence encodes CASSQREGSRSSPLHF.

V gene TRBV5-1 combines with J gene TRBJ2-3; no clear D. The germline V and J ends were trimmed by 3 bases and 0 bases, with 5 bases remaining between them. Germline CDR1 SGHRS, CDR2 YFSETQ. This CDR3 is built from 13 residues. In nucleotides, the CDR3 is TGCGCCAGCAGCTACTCTAGCACAGATACGCAGTATTTT. Its translation: CASSYSSTDTQYF.

V usage is TRBV9 and J usage is TRBJ2-2; D gene unclear. The V end lost 2 bases, the J end lost 7 bases, and 15 bases lay between the germline ends. CDR1 is SGDLS, CDR2 YYNGEE, per germline. The CDR3 totals 15 residues. The CDR3 DNA reads TGTGCCAGCAGCGTGTACTCAACTGTTGTCGGGGAGCTGTTTTTT. It encodes CASSVYSTVVGELFF. Full variable domain (outside the CDR3, taken from reference TRBV9 and TRBJ2-2): DSGVTQTPKHLITATGQRVTLRCSPRSGDLSVYWYQQSLDQGLQFLIQYYNGEERAKGNILERFSAQQFPDLHSELNLSSLELGDSALYFCASSVYSTVVGELFFGEGSRLTVL.

The chain is built from TRBV19 and TRBJ2-1, with a weak D call TRBD2 (6 bases). Germline V gene lookup returns CDR1 LNHDA and CDR2 SQIVND (reference sequence). The CDR3 sequence is 14 residues long. Trimming pared 5 bases from V and 5 bases from J, leaving 13 bases between. The CDR3 protein is CASSFPGGNNEQFF. The CDR3 region has the DNA TGTGCCAGTAGTTTTCCCGGGGGAAACAATGAGCAGTTCTTC.

This chain joins TRBV30 and TRBJ1-2; 7 nucleotides match TRBD1. Germline CDR1 reads GTSNPN; CDR2 reads SVGIG (reference sequence). J lost 6 bases, V lost 1 base, and 11 bases had no gene match. The CDR3 totals 15 residues. Here the CDR3 DNA reads TGTGCCTGGAGTGCAGAGACAGGGAGGAGGGATGGCTACACCTTC. It yields the protein CAWSAETGRRDGYTF.

On this clone: The sample carries other DNA sequences with the same CDR3. This chain connects TRBV19 to TRBJ2-1; 10 bases align to TRBD1. With V trimmed by 1 base and J by 7 bases, 7 bases remained unmatched. CDR3 size: 16 residues. The germline CDR1 and CDR2 sequences are LNHDA and SQIVND (reference sequence). This chain's CDR3 is CASSIAGTGVDNEQFF. For the CDR3, the DNA is TGTGCCAGTAGTATAGCCGGGACAGGGGTCGATAATGAGCAGTTCTTC.

This rearrangement joins TRBV19 to TRBJ1-4, with a possible D match to TRBD1 (6 bases). The V end was cut by 5 bases, the J end by 10 bases, with 23 bases between. The CDR3 covers 16 residues. Germline V gene sequence: CDR1 LNHDA, CDR2 SQIVND (reference sequence). The CDR3, as DNA: TGTGCCAGTAGTCCCAAGGGGGTTCGGCGGGTTGGAAAACTGTTTTTT. As protein: CASSPKGVRRVGKLFF.

The chain uses TRBV27 and TRBJ1-2; 7 bases align to TRBD1. Germline CDR1 MNHEY, CDR2 SMNVEV (reference sequence). This CDR3 has 16 residues. V gave up 5 bases and J gave up 4 bases; unmatched junction bases: 13. In DNA, the CDR3 is TGTGCCAGCAGTCTCGAGGGGACAGAAACCCTCTATGGCTACACCTTC. As protein: CASSLEGTETLYGYTF.

This chain uses TRBV29-1 with TRBJ1-4, with D uncertain. There are 15 residues in the CDR3. V shed 5 bases and J shed 8 bases, with 21 bases lying between them. Germline-derived CDR1 and CDR2 are SQVTM and ANQGSEA. The CDR3: CSVSRGRKLGEKLFF. CDR3 DNA: TGCAGCGTTTCCCGAGGGCGGAAGCTGGGCGAAAAACTGTTTTTT.

In its sample, this clone was seen a few times. The genes are TRBV7-9 and TRBJ2-7; D might be TRBD1 (6 bases). Germline CDR1 reads SEHNR; CDR2 reads FQNEAQ (reference sequence). The CDR3 runs to 15 residues. Trimming took 6 bases from V and 3 from J, leaving 18 bases between them. CDR3 in amino acids: CASSPGQTPGYEQYF. CDR3 DNA sequence: TGTGCCAGCAGTCCCGGACAGACTCCTGGCTACGAGCAGTACTTC.

This clone showed up just once. This rearrangement joins TRBV27 to TRBJ1-1; no clear D gene. V lost 1 base to trimming and J lost 1 base, with 4 bases between them. CDR3 length equals 13 residues. Germline assignment: CDR1 MNHEY and CDR2 SMNVEV (reference sequence). CDR3 nucleotide sequence: TGTGCCAGCAGTTTATTCGGGAACACTGAAGCTTTCTTT. As protein: CASSLFGNTEAFF.

The chain recombines TRBV13 with TRBJ2-3; 8 bases are shared with TRBD1. With V trimmed by 7 bases and J by 6 bases, 9 bases remained unmatched. The CDR3 contains 14 residues. Looked up from germline, CDR1 is PRHDT and CDR2 is FYEKMQ (reference sequence). CDR3 sequence: CASTPDRVLDTQYF. As DNA, the CDR3 is TGTGCCAGCACCCCGGACAGGGTTCTTGATACGCAGTATTTT.

The CDR3 sequence is CASSEWGGHRIGGNQPQHF. The CDR3 nucleotides read TGTGCCAGCAGTGAATGGGGGGGACACCGGATAGGTGGCAATCAGCCCCAGCATTTT. The rearrangement joins TRBV2 to TRBJ1-5; D perhaps matches TRBD1 (6 bases). The ends were cut back, 2 bases at V and 2 bases at J, with 22 bases in the middle. Germline CDR1 reads SNHLY; CDR2 reads FYNNEI. The CDR3 contains 19 residues.

The chain joins TRBV19 to TRBJ1-5; D gene unclear. The CDR3 sequence is 14 residues long. V lost 3 bases and J 7 bases, leaving 13 bases between the germline ends. Germline V gene lookup returns CDR1 LNHDA and CDR2 SQIVND (reference sequence). CDR3 in DNA: TGTGCCAGTAGTATCCCCCCGCCGGGGCAGCCCCAGCATTTT. Translating it yields CASSIPPPGQPQHF.

This sequence joins TRBV12-3 or TRBV12-4 and TRBJ1-1; D not certain. V was trimmed by 6 bases and J by 0 bases, leaving 8 bases between them. The CDR3 consists of 13 residues. CDR3 residues: CASSQLMNTEAFF. In nucleotides, the CDR3 is TGTGCCAGCAGCCAGTTAATGAACACTGAAGCTTTCTTT.

The chain recombines TRBV7-9 with TRBJ2-3, with a possible D match to TRBD2 (5 bases). Germline-derived CDR1 and CDR2 are SEHNR and FQNEAQ (reference sequence). The CDR3 has 16 amino acids. Between the trimmed V and J ends, which lost 6 bases and 3 bases, there was a span of 19 bases. In DNA form, the CDR3 reads TGTGCCAGCAGGCAGAGGGCGCCAAACCCGACAGATACGCAGTATTTT. It translates to CASRQRAPNPTDTQYF.

The chain is built from TRBV28 and TRBJ2-7; weak D call: TRBD1 (6 bases). V was shortened by 5 bases and J by 7 bases, with 18 bases between the two germline ends. The CDR3 runs to 14 residues. The germline V gene has CDR1 MDHEN and CDR2 SYDVKM. CDR3 loop: CASSLPQRQAEQYF. CDR3 nucleotide sequence: TGTGCCAGCAGTCTACCCCAAAGACAGGCAGAGCAGTACTTC.

The chain uses TRBV4-1 and TRBJ1-6; TRBD1 is a possible D gene (6 bases). The V gene's germline CDR1 is MGHRA and CDR2 YSYEKL. There are 16 residues in the CDR3. V shed 0 bases and J shed 4 bases, with 10 bases lying between them. The CDR3 DNA follows: TGCGCCAGCAGCCAAGAAGCAGGGGAGTATAATTCACCCCTCCACTTT. The encoded protein is CASSQEAGEYNSPLHF.

The chain recombines TRBV10-2 with TRBJ2-7, with 9 bases aligning to TRBD2. The CDR3 sequence is 14 residues long. CDR1 and CDR2 from the germline V gene are WSHSY and SAAADI. The junction had 8 bases not matched to a gene; V was cut back by 6 bases and J by 5 bases. CDR3 amino acids: CASRRGLAGDEQYF. CDR3 sequence (DNA): TGCGCCAGCAGGCGGGGACTAGCCGGCGACGAGCAGTACTTC.